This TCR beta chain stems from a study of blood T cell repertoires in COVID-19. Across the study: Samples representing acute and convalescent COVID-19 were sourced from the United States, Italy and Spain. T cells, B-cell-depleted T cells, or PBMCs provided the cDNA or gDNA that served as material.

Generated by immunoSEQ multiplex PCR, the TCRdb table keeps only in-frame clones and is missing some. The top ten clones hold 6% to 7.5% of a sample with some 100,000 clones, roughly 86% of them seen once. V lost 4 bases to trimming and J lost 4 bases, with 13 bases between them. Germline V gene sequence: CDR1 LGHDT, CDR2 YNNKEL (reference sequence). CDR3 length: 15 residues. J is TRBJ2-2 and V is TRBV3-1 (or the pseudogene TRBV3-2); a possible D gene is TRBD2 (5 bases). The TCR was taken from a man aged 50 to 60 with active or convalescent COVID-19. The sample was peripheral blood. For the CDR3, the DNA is TGTGCCAGCAGCCGTTTTAGTCGGGGCACCGGGGAGCTGTTTTTT. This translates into CASSRFSRGTGELFF.